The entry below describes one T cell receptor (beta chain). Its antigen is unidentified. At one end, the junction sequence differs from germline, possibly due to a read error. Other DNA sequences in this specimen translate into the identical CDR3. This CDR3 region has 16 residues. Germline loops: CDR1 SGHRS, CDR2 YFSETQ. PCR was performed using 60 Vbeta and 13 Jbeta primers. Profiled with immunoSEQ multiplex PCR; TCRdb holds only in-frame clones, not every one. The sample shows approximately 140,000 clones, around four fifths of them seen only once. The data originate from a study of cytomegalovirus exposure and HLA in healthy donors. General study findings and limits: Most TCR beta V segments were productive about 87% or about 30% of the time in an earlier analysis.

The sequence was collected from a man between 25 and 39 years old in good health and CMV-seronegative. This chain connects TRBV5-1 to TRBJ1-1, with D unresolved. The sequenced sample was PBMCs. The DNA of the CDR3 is TGCGCCAGCAGCTTGGATCGGGAGGTGGAGAACACTGAGGCTTTCTTT. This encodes CASSLDREVENTEAFF.